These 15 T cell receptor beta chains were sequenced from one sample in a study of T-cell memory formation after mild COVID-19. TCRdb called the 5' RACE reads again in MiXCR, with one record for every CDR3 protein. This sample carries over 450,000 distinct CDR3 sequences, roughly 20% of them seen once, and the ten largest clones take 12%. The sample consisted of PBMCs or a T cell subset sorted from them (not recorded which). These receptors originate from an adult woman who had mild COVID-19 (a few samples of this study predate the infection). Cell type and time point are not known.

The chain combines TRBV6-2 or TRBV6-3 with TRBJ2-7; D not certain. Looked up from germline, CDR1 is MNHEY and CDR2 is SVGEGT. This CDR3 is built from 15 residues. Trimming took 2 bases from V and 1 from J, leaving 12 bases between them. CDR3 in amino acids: CASSYPGRKSYEQYF. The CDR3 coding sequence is TGTGCCAGCAGTTACCCAGGCAGAAAGTCCTACGAGCAGTACTTC.

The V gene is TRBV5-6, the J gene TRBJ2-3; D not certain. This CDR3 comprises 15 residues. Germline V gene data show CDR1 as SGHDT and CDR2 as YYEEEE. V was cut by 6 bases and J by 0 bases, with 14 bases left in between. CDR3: CASTRTGGSTDTQYF. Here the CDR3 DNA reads TGTGCCAGCACCAGAACCGGCGGTAGCACAGATACGCAGTATTTT.

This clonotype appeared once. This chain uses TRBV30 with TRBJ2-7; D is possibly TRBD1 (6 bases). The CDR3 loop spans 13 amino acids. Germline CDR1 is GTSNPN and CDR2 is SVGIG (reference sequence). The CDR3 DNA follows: TGTGCTACCGGGACACCACCAACCTACGAGCAGTACTTC. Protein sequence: CATGTPPTYEQYF. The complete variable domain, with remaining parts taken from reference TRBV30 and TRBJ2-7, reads SQTIHQWPATLVQPVGSPLSLECTVEGTSNPNLYWYRQAAGRGLQLLFYSVGIGQISSEVPQNLSASRPQDRQFILSSKKLLLSDSGFYLCATGTPPTYEQYFGPGTRLTVT.

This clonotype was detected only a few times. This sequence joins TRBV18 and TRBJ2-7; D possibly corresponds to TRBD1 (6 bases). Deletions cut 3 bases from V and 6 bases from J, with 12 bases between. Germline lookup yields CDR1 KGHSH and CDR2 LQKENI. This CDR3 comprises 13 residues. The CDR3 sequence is CASSPDRFSEQYF. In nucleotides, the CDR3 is TGTGCCAGCTCACCCGACAGGTTCTCCGAGCAGTACTTC.

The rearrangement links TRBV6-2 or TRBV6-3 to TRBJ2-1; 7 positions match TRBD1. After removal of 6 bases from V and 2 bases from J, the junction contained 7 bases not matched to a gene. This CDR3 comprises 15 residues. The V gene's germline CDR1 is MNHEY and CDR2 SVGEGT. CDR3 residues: CASSHTGDAYNEQFF. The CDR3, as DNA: TGTGCCAGCAGCCATACAGGGGACGCCTACAATGAGCAGTTCTTC.

CDR3 sequence (DNA): TGTGCCAGCAGTGAATGGGGCGGCAGGGTCAACACTGAAGCTTTCTTT. Residues: CASSEWGGRVNTEAFF. The chain combines TRBV6-1 with TRBJ1-1, with D possibly matching TRBD1 (5 bases). CDR1 is MNHNS and CDR2 is SASEGT in the germline V gene. The CDR3 has 16 residues. V was clipped by 2 bases and J by 2 bases, with 15 bases between them.

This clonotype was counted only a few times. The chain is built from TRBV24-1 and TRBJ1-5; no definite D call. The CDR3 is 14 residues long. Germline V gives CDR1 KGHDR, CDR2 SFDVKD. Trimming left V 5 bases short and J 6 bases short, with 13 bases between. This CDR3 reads CATSAPGDSQPQHF. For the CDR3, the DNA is TGTGCCACCAGTGCCCCCGGGGATAGTCAGCCCCAGCATTTT.

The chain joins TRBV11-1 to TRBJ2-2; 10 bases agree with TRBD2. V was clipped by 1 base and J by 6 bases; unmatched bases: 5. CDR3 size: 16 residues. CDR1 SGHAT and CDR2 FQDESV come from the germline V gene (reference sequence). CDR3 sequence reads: CASSLESLAGPGELFF. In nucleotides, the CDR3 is TGTGCCAGCAGCTTAGAATCACTAGCGGGGCCCGGGGAGCTGTTTTTT. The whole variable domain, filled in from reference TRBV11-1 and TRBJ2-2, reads EAEVAQSPRYKITEKSQAVAFWCDPISGHATLYWYRQILGQGPELLVQFQDESVVDDSQLPKDRFSAERLKGVDSTLKIQPAELGDSAMYLCASSLESLAGPGELFFGEGSRLTVL.

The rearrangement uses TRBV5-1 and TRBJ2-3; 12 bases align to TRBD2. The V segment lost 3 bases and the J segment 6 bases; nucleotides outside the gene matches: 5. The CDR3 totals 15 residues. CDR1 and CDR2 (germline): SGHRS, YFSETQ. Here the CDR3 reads CASSSTSGRYDTQYF. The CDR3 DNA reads TGCGCCAGCAGCTCAACTAGCGGGAGGTACGATACGCAGTATTTT.

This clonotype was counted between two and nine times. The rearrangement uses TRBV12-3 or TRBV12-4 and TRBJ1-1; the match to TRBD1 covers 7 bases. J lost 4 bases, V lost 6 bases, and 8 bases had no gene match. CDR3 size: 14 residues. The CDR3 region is CASSQQGIGTEAFF. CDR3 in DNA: TGTGCCAGCAGCCAACAGGGGATTGGCACTGAAGCTTTCTTT.

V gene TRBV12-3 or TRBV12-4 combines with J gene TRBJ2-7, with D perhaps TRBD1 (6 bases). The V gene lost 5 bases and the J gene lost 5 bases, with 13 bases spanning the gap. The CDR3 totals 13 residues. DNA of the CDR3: TGTGCCAGCAGTGCCAACAGGGTCCACGAGCAGTACTTC. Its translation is CASSANRVHEQYF.

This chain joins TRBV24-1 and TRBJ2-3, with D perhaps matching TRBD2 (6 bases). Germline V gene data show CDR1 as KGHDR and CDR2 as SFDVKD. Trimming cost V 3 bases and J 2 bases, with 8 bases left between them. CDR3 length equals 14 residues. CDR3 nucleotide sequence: TGTGCCACCAGTGATCGGGGGACCACAGATACGCAGTATTTT. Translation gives CATSDRGTTDTQYF.

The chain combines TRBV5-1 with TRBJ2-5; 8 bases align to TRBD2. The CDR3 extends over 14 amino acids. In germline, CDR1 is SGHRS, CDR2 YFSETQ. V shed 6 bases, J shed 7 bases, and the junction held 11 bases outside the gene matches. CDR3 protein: CASTTAGVGATQYF. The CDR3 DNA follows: TGCGCCAGCACCACAGCGGGAGTGGGGGCGACCCAGTACTTC.

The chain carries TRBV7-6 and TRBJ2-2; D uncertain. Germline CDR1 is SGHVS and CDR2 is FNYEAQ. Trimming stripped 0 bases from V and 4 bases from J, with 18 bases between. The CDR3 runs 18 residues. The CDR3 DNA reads TGTGCCAGCAGCTTAGCGATAGAGTACCACCCTGGCACCGGGGAGCTGTTTTTT. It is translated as CASSLAIEYHPGTGELFF.

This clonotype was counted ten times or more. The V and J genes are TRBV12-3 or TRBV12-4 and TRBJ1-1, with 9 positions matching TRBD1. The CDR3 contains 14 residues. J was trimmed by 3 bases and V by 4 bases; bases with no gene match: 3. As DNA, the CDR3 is TGTGCCAGCAGTTCGGGACAGGGACACACTGAAGCTTTCTTT. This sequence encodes CASSSGQGHTEAFF.